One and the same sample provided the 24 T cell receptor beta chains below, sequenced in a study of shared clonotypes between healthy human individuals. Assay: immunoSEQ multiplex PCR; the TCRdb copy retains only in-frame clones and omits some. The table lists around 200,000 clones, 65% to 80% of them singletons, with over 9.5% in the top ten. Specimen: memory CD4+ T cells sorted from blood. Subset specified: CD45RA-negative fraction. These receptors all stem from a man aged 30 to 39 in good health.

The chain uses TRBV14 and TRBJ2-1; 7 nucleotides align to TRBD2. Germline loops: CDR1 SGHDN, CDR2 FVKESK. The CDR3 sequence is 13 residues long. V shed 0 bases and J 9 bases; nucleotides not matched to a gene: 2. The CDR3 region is CASSQDREGEQFF. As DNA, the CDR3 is TGTGCCAGCAGCCAAGACAGGGAGGGTGAGCAGTTCTTC.

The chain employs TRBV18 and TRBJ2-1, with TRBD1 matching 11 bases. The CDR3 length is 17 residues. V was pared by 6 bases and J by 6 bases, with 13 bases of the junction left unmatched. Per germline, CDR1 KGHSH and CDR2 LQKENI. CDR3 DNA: TGTGCCAGCTCTCAAAACCGTCCCGGGACAGGGGGCAATGAGCAGTTCTTC. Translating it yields CASSQNRPGTGGNEQFF.

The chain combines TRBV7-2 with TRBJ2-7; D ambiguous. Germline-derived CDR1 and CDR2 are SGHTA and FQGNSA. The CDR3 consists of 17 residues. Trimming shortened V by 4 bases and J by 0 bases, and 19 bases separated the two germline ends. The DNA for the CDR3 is TGTGCCAGCAGCTATAAGACGAATAGTTTCAGCTCCTACGAGCAGTACTTC. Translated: CASSYKTNSFSSYEQYF.

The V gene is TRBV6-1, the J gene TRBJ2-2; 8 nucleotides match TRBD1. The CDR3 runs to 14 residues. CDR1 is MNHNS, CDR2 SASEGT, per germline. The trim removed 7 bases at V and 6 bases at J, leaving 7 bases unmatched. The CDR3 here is CASKIPQGAGELFF. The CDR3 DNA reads TGTGCCAGCAAGATCCCACAGGGGGCCGGGGAGCTGTTTTTT.

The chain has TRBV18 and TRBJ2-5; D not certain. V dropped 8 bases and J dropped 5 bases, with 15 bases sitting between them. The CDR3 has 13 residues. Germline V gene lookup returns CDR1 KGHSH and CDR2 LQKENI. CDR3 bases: TGTGCCAGCACCTACCAGTCTTCCGAGACCCAGTACTTC. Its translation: CASTYQSSETQYF. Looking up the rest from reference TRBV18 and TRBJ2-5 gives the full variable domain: NAGVMQNPRHLVRRRGQEARLRCSPMKGHSHVYWYRQLPEEGLKFMVYLQKENIIDESGMPKERFSAEFPKEGPSILRIQQVVRGDSAAYFCASTYQSSETQYFGPGTRLLVL.

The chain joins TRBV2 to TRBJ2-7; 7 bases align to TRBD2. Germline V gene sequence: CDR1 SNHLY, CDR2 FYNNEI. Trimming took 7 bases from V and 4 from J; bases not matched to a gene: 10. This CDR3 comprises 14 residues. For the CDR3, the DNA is TGTGCCAGCATGAAACCGGGAGGATTGTACGAGCAGTACTTC. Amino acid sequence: CASMKPGGLYEQYF.

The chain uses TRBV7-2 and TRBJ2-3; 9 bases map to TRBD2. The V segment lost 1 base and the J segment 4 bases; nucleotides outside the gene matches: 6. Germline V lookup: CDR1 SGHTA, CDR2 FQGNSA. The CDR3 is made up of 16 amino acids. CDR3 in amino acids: CASSLDSGSGADTQYF. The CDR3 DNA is TGTGCCAGCAGCTTAGATAGCGGGAGCGGCGCAGATACGCAGTATTTT.

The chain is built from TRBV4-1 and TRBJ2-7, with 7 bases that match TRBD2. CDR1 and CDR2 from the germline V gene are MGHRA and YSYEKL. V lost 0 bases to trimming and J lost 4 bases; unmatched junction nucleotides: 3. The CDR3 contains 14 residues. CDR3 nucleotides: TGCGCCAGCAGCCAAGATCCCGGGAGGTACGAGCAGTACTTC. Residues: CASSQDPGRYEQYF.

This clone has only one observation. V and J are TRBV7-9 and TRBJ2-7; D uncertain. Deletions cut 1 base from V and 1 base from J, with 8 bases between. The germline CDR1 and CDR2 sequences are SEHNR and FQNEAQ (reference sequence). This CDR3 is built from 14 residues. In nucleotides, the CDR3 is TGTGCCAGCAGCTTAGTCGGCGGATCCTACGAGCAGTACTTC. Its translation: CASSLVGGSYEQYF.

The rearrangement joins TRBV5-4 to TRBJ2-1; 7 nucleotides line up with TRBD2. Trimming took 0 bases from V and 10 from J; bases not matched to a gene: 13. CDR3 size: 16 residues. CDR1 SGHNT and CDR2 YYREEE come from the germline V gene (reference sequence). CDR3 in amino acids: CASSLEIAVLGGEQFF. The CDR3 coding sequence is TGTGCCAGCAGCTTGGAGATAGCGGTATTGGGAGGGGAGCAGTTCTTC.

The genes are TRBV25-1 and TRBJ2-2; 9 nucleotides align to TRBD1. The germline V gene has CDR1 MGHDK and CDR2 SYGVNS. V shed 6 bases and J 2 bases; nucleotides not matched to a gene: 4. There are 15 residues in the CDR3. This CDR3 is CASRGTGSNTGELFF. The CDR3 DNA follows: TGTGCCAGCAGGGGGACAGGGTCTAACACCGGGGAGCTGTTTTTT.

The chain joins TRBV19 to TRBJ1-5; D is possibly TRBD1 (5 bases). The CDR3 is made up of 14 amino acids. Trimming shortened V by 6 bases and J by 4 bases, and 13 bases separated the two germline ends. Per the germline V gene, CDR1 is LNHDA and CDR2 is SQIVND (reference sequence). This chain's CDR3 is CASRISQGNQPQHF. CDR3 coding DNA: TGTGCCAGTAGGATTAGCCAGGGAAATCAGCCCCAGCATTTT.

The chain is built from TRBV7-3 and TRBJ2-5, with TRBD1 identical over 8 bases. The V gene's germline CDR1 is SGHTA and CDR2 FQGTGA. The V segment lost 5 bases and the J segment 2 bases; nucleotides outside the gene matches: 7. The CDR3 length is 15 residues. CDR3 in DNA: TGTGCCAGCAGCCCCTCGGGACAGGTACAAGAGACCCAGTACTTC. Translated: CASSPSGQVQETQYF.

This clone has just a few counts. CDR3 sequence reads: CASRLDRSATNEKLFF. As DNA, the CDR3 is TGTGCCAGCAGGCTAGACAGATCTGCAACTAATGAAAAACTGTTTTTT. V usage is TRBV28 and J usage is TRBJ1-4; D is perhaps TRBD1 (5 bases). Germline lookup yields CDR1 MDHEN and CDR2 SYDVKM. Trimming stripped 6 bases from V and 0 bases from J, with 14 bases between. This CDR3 has 16 amino acids.

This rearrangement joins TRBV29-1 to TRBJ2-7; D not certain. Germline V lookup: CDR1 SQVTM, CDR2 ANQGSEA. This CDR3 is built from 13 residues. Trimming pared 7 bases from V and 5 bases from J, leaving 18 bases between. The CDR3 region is CSAVLATWDEQYF. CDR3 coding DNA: TGCAGCGCGGTATTGGCGACTTGGGACGAGCAGTACTTC.

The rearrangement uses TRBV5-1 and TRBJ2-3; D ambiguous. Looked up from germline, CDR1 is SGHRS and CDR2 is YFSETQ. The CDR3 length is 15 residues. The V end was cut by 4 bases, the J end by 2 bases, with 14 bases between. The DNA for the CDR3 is TGCGCCAGCAGCCAAAACGTAAAAGTCACAGATACGCAGTATTTT. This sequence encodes CASSQNVKVTDTQYF.

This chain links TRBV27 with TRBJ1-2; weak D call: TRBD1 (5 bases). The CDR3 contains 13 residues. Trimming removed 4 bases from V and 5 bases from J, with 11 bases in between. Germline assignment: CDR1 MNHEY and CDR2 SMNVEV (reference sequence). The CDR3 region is CASSWDGKYGYTF. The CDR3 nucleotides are TGTGCCAGCAGTTGGGACGGAAAATATGGCTACACCTTC.

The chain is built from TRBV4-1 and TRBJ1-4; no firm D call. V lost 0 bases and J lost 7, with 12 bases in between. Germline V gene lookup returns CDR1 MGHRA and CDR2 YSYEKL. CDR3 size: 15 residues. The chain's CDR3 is CASSQDRSNREKLFF. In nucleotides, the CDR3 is TGCGCCAGCAGCCAAGATAGGAGCAATCGTGAAAAACTGTTTTTT.

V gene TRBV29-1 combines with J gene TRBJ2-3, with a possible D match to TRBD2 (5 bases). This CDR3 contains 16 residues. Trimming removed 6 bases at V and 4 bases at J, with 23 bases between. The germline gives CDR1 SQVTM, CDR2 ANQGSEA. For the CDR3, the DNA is TGCAGCGTAGGTAAACTAGGTGCGGGTTGGTCAGATACGCAGTATTTT. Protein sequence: CSVGKLGAGWSDTQYF.

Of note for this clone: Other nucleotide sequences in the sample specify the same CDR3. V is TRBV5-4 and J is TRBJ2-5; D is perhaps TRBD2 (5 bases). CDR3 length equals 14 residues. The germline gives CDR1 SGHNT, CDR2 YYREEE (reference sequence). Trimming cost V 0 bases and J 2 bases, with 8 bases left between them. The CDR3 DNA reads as TGTGCCAGCAGCTTGGCCAGCGGACAAGAGACCCAGTACTTC. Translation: CASSLASGQETQYF.

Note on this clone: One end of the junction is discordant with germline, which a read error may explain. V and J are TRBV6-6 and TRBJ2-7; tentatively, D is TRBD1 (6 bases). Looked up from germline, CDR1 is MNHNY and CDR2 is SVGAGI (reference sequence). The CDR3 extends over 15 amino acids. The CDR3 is CASTYRGGEVREQYF. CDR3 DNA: TGTGCCAGCACTTACCGAGGGGGAGAAGTTCGGGAGCAGTACTTC.

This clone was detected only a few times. DNA of the CDR3: TGCAGCGTTTATGGACTAACCGAGACCCAGTACTTC. Translation gives CSVYGLTETQYF. This chain links TRBV29-1 with TRBJ2-5; TRBD2 might be the D (6 bases). Germline assignment: CDR1 SQVTM and CDR2 ANQGSEA. Deletions cut 5 bases from V and 5 bases from J, with 12 bases between. The CDR3 spans 12 residues.

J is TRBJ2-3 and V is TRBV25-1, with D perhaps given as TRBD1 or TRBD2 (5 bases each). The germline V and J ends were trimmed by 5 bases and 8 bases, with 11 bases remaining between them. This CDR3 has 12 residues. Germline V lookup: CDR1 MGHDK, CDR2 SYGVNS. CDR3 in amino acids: CASSRGDGTQYF. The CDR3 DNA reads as TGTGCCAGCAGTAGAGGGGACGGTACGCAGTATTTT.

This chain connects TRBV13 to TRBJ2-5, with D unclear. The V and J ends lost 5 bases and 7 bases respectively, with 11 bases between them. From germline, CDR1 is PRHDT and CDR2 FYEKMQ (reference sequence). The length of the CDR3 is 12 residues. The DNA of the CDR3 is TGTGCCAGCAGCCCCCCTCTGGGGACCCAGTACTTC. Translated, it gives CASSPPLGTQYF.